This T cell receptor (beta chain) was identified in a study of cytomegalovirus exposure and HLA in healthy donors. PCR employed 60 Vbeta and 13 Jbeta primers. Assay: immunoSEQ multiplex PCR; the TCRdb copy retains only in-frame clones and omits some. The table shows roughly 200,000 clones, with approximately 80% occurring only once. The CDR3 has 13 amino acids. Germline assignment: CDR1 SGHRS and CDR2 YFSETQ. V was pared by 5 bases and J by 5 bases, with 11 bases between. The V gene is TRBV5-1, the J gene TRBJ2-1; D gene unclear. This clonotype originated in a woman aged 30 to 39 in good health and CMV-seropositive. Sequencing input: PBMCs. The CDR3 sequence: CASRLSTDNEQFF. CDR3 DNA: TGCGCCAGCAGGTTAAGTACTGACAATGAGCAGTTCTTC.